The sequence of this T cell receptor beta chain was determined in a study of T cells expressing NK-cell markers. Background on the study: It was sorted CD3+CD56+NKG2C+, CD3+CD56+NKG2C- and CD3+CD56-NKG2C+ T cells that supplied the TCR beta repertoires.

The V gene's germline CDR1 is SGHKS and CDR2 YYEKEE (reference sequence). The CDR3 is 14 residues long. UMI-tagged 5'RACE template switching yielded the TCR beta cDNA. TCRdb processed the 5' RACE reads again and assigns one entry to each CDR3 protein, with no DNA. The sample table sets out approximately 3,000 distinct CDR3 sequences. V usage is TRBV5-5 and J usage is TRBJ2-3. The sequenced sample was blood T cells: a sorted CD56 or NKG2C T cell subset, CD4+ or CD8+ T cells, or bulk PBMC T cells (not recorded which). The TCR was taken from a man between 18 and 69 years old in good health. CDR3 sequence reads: CASSFLISGDTQYF.